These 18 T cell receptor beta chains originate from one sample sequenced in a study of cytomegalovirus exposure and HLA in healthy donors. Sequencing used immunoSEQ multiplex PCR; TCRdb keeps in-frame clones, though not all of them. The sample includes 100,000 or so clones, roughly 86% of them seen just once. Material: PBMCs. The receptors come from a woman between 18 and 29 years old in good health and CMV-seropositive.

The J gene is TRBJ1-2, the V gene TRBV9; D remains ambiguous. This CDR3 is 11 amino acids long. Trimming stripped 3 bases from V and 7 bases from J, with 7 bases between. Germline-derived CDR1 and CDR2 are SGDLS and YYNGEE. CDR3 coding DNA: TGTGCCAGCAGCGCCACGGGTGGCTACACCTTC. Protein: CASSATGGYTF.

CDR3 in amino acids: CASSLISGSTDTQYF. The DNA for the CDR3 is TGTGCCAGCAGCTTAATCAGCGGAAGCACAGATACGCAGTATTTT. V is TRBV7-2 and J is TRBJ2-3; D might be TRBD2 (5 bases). Germline V CDR1 and CDR2: SGHTA, FQGNSA. The CDR3 runs to 15 residues. V shed 2 bases and J shed 0 bases, with 9 bases lying between them.

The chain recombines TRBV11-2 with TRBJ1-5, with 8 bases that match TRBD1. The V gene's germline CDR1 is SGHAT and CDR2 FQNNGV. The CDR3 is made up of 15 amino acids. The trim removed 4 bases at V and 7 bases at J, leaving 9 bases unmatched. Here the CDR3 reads CASSSNQGARQPQHF. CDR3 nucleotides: TGTGCCAGCAGCTCCAATCAGGGGGCGAGGCAGCCCCAGCATTTT.

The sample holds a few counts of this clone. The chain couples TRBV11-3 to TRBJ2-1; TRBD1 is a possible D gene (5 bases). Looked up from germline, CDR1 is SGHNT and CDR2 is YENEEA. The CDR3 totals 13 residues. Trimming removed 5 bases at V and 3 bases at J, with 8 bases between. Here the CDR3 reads CASSTGNYNEQFF. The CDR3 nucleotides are TGTGCCAGCAGCACAGGTAACTACAATGAGCAGTTCTTC.

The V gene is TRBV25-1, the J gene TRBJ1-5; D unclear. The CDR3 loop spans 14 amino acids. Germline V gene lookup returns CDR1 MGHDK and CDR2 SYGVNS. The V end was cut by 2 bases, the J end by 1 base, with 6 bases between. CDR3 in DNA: TGTGCCAGCAGTGAACAGCGGAGCAATCAGCCCCAGCATTTT. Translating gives CASSEQRSNQPQHF. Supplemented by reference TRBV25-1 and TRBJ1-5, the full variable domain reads EADIYQTPRYLVIGTGKKITLECSQTMGHDKMYWYQQDPGMELHLIHYSYGVNSTEKGDLSSESTVSRIRTEHFPLTLESARPSHTSQYLCASSEQRSNQPQHFGDGTRLSIL.

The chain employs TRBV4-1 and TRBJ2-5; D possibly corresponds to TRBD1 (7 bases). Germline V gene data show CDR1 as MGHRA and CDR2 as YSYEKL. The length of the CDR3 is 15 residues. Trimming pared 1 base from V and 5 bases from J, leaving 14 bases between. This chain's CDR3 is CASSQAGDSGETQYF. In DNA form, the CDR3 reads TGCGCCAGCAGCCAAGCGGGGGACAGCGGGGAGACCCAGTACTTC.

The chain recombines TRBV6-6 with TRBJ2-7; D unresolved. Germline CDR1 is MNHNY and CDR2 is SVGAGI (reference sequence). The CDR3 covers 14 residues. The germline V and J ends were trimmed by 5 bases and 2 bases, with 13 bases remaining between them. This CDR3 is CASSADLDPYEQYF. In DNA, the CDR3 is TGTGCCAGCAGTGCCGACCTAGACCCCTACGAGCAGTACTTC.

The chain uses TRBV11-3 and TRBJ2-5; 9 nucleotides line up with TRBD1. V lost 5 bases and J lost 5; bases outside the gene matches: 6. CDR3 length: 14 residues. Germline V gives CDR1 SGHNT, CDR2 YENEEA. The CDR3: CASSQTGGAETQYF. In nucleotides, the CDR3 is TGTGCCAGCAGCCAAACAGGGGGCGCGGAGACCCAGTACTTC. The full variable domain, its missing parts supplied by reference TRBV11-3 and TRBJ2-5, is EAGVVQSPRYKIIEKKQPVAFWCNPISGHNTLYWYLQNLGQGPELLIRYENEEAVDDSQLPKDRFSAERLKGVDSTLKIQPAELGDSAVYLCASSQTGGAETQYFGPGTRLLVL.

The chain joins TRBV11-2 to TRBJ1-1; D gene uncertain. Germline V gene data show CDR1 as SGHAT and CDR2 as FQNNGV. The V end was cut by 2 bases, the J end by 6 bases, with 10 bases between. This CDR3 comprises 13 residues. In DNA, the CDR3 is TGTGCCAGCAGCTTAAGAGGGTCAGCTGAAGCTTTCTTT. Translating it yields CASSLRGSAEAFF. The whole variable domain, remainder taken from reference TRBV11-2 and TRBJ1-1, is EAGVAQSPRYKIIEKRQSVAFWCNPISGHATLYWYQQILGQGPKLLIQFQNNGVVDDSQLPKDRFSAERLKGVDSTLKIQPAKLEDSAVYLCASSLRGSAEAFFGQGTRLTVV.

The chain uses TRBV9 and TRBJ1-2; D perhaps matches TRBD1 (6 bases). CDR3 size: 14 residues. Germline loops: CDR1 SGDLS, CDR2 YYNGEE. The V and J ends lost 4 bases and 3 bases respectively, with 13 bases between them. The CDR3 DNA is TGTGCCAGCAGCCCTGGGGGCAGGGACTATGGCTACACCTTC. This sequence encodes CASSPGGRDYGYTF. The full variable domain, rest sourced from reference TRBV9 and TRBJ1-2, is DSGVTQTPKHLITATGQRVTLRCSPRSGDLSVYWYQQSLDQGLQFLIQYYNGEERAKGNILERFSAQQFPDLHSELNLSSLELGDSALYFCASSPGGRDYGYTFGSGTRLTVV.

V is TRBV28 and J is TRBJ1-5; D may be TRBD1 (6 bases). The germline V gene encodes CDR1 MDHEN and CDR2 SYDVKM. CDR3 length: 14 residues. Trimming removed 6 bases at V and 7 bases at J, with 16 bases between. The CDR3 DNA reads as TGTGCCAGCAGGATGCGACAGGAGTCGCAGCCCCAGCATTTT. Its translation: CASRMRQESQPQHF.

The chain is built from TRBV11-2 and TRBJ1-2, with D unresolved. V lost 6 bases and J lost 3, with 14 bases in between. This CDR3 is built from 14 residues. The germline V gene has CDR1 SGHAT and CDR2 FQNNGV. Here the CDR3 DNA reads TGTGCCAGCAGTGTTACAAACGGAGACTATGGCTACACCTTC. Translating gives CASSVTNGDYGYTF.

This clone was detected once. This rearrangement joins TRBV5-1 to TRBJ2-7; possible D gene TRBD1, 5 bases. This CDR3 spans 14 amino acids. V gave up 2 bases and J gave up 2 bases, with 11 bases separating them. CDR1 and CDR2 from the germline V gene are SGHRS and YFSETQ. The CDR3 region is CASSFRQGAYEQYF. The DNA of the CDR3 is TGCGCCAGCAGCTTTCGGCAGGGCGCCTACGAGCAGTACTTC.

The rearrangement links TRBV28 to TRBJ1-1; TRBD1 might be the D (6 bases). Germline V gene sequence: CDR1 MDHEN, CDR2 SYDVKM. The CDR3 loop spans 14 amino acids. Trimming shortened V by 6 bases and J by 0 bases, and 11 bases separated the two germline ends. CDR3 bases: TGTGCCAGCAGAAAAGGGGGATTGAACACTGAAGCTTTCTTT. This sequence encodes CASRKGGLNTEAFF.

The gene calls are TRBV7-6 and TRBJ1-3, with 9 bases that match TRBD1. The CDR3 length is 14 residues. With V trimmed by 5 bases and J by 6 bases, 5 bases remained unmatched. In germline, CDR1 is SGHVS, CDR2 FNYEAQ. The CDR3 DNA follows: TGTGCCAGCAGCCAAACACAGGGGGCAAACACCATATATTTT. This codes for CASSQTQGANTIYF.

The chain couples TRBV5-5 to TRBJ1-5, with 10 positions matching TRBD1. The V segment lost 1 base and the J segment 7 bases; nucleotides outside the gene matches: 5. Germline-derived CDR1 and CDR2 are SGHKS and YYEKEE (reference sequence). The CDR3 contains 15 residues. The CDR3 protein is CASSLTVTGGQPQHF. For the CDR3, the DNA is TGTGCCAGCAGCTTGACGGTGACAGGGGGCCAGCCCCAGCATTTT.

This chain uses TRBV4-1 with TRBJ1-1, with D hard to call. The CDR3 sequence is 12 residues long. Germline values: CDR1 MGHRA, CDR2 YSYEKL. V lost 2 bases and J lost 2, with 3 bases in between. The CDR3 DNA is TGCGCCAGCAGCCAACAAAACACTGAAGCTTTCTTT. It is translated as CASSQQNTEAFF.

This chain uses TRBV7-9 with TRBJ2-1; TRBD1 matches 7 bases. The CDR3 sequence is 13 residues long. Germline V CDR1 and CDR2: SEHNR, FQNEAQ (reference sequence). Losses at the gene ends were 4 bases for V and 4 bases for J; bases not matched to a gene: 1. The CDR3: CASSSGQYNEQFF. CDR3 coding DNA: TGTGCCAGCAGCTCGGGACAGTACAATGAGCAGTTCTTC.